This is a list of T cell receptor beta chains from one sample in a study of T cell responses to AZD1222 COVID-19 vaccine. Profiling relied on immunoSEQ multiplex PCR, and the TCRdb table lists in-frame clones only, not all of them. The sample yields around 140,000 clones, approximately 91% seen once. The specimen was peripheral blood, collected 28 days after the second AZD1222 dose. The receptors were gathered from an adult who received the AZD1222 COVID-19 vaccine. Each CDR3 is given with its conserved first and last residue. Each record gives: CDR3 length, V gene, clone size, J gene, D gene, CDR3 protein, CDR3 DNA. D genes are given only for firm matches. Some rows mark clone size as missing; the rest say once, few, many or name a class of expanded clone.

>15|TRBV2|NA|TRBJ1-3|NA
CASSAFRGSGNTIYF
TGTGCCAGCAGTGCGTTTCGGGGGTCTGGAAACACCATATATTTT
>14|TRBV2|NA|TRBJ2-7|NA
CASSEDRQYYEQYF
TGTGCCAGCAGTGAAGACAGACAGTACTACGAGCAGTACTTC
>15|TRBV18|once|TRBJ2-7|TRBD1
CASSPRTGRVNEQYF
TGTGCCAGCTCACCACGGACAGGGCGTGTGAACGAGCAGTACTTC
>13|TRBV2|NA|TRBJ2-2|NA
CASSEDFTGELFF
TGTGCCAGCAGTGAAGACTTCACCGGGGAGCTGTTTTTT
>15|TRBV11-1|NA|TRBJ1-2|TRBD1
CASSARNRGDYGYTF
TGTGCCAGCAGCGCCCGCAACAGGGGGGACTATGGCTACACCTTC
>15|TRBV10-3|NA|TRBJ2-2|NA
CAITGSQRETGELFF
TGTGCCATCACGGGGTCCCAAAGGGAAACCGGGGAGCTGTTTTTT
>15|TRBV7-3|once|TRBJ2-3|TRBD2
CASSFGSGSVDTQYF
TGTGCCAGCAGCTTTGGTAGCGGGAGTGTGGATACGCAGTATTTT
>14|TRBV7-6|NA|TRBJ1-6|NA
CASSPGRASSPLHF
TGTGCCAGCAGCCCGGGACGGGCGTCTTCACCCCTCCACTTT
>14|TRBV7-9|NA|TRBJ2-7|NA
CASSPGDYSYEQYF
TGTGCCAGCAGCCCAGGGGACTACTCATACGAGCAGTACTTC
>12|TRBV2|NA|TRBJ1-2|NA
CASSVTNYGYTF
TGTGCCAGCAGTGTGACTAACTATGGCTACACCTTC
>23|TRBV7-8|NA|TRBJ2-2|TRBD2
CASSRALLPFGTSGWEVPGELFF
TGTGCCAGCAGCCGCGCCCTCCTGCCGTTCGGGACTAGCGGGTGGGAAGTTCCCGGGGAGCTGTTTTTT
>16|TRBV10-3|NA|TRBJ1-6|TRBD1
CAIRPGTGGGNSPLHF
TGTGCCATCAGGCCAGGGACAGGGGGCGGCAATTCACCCCTCCACTTT
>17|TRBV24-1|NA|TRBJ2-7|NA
CATSVERPYGRRYEQYF
TGTGCCACCAGTGTTGAAAGACCCTACGGGAGACGATACGAGCAGTACTTC
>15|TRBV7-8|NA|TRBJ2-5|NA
CASSLVGRVAETQYF
TGTGCCAGCAGCTTAGTAGGCAGGGTAGCGGAGACCCAGTACTTC
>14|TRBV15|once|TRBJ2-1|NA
CATSRDLGGNEQFF
TGTGCCACCAGCAGAGATCTAGGGGGGAATGAGCAGTTCTTC
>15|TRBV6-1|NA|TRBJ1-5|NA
CASSDYRGAGQPQHF
TGTGCCAGCAGTGATTACCGGGGGGCAGGTCAGCCCCAGCATTTT
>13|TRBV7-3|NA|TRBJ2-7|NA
CASSLDGNYEQYF
TGTGCCAGCAGCTTAGACGGGAACTACGAGCAGTACTTC
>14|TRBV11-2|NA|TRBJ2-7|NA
CASSLGAKSYEQYF
TGTGCCAGCAGCTTAGGGGCAAAATCCTACGAGCAGTACTTC
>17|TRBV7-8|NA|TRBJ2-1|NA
CASSLARRLRPGNEQFF
TGTGCCAGCAGCTTAGCGCGACGGCTACGCCCGGGCAATGAGCAGTTCTTC
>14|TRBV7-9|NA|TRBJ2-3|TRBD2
CASSSRGGTDTQYF
TGTGCCAGCAGCTCCCGGGGGGGCACAGATACGCAGTATTTT
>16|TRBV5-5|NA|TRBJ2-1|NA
CASSPDPDTSYNEQFF
TGTGCCAGCAGCCCCGACCCGGATACCTCCTACAATGAGCAGTTCTTC
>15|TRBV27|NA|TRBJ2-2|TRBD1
CASSSGTANTGELFF
TGTGCCAGCAGTTCTGGGACAGCGAACACCGGGGAGCTGTTTTTT
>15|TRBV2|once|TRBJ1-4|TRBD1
CASSVGQATNEKLFF
TGTGCCAGCAGTGTCGGACAGGCAACTAATGAAAAACTGTTTTTT
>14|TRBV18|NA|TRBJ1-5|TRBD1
CASSGETGGQPQHF
TGTGCCAGCTCAGGAGAGACAGGGGGTCAGCCCCAGCATTTT
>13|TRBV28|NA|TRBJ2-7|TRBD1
CAGRTGLWGEQYF
TGTGCCGGACGGACAGGGCTGTGGGGGGAGCAGTACTTC
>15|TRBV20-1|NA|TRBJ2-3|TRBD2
CSASGSSGSTDTQYF
TGCAGTGCTAGTGGTTCTAGCGGGAGCACAGATACGCAGTATTTT
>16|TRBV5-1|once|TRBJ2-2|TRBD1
CASSWTGQSNTGELFF
TGCGCCAGCAGCTGGACGGGACAGTCAAACACCGGGGAGCTGTTTTTT
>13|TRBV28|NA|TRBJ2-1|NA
CASSSPGTRVGFF
TGTGCCAGCAGTTCTCCCGGGACACGGGTGGGGTTCTTC
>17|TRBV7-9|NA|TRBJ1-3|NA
CASSPFTLGRGPNTIYF
TGTGCCAGCAGCCCTTTTACCCTAGGACGGGGGCCAAACACCATATATTTT
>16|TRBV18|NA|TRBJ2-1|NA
CASSPLAGISYNEQFF
TGTGCCAGCTCACCACTTGCGGGGATCTCCTACAATGAGCAGTTCTTC
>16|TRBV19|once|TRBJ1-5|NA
CASSIVPGLPNQPQHF
TGTGCCAGTAGTATAGTCCCCGGGCTACCGAATCAGCCCCAGCATTTT
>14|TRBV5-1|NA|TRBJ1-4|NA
CASAPGEEGEKLFF
TGCGCCAGCGCCCCCGGGGAAGAAGGTGAAAAACTGTTTTTT
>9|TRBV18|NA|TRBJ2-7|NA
CASSPLFGW
TGTGCCAGCTCACCCCTCTTTGGTTGG
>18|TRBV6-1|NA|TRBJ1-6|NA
CASSEARPSSSYNSPLHF
TGTGCCAGCAGTGAAGCGAGGCCTTCGAGCTCCTATAATTCACCCCTCCACTTT
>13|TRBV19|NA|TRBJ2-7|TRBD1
CASSQIQGLWQYF
TGTGCCAGTAGTCAAATACAGGGGTTGTGGCAGTACTTC
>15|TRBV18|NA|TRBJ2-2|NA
CASSPPRDSSGELFF
TGTGCCAGCTCACCCCCACGGGATTCATCCGGGGAGCTGTTTTTT
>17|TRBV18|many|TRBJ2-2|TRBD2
CASSAKTSGRSGGELFF
TGTGCCAGCTCAGCAAAGACTAGCGGGAGATCTGGCGGGGAGCTGTTTTTT
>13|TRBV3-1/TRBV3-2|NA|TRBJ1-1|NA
CASSQVDGGWAFF
TGTGCCAGCAGCCAAGTGGACGGAGGGTGGGCTTTCTTT